A single sample is the source of the 8 T cell receptor beta chains below, sequenced in a study of blood T cell repertoires in COVID-19. Assay used: immunoSEQ multiplex PCR; TCRdb lists only in-frame clones, some missing. The sample comprises 150,000 to 200,000 clones, 80% to 85% of which are singletons, and 8% rests with the top ten. The sample taken for sequencing was PBMCs or T cells enriched from blood (not recorded which). The source of these receptors is a woman between 50 and 59 years old who had recovered from COVID-19.

The CDR3 DNA is TGTGCCAGCAGCATACCGGGACAGGGTTGCAATCAGCCCCAGCATTTT. Protein product: CASSIPGQGCNQPQHF. J is TRBJ1-5 and V is TRBV21-1; the DNA was not used to check the table's D call, TRBD1. TRBV21-1 is recorded as a pseudogene. This CDR3 has 16 amino acids.

This clone occurred once. The chain links TRBV4-3 to TRBJ1-2; 7 bases are a match to TRBD1. The CDR3 runs 14 residues. CDR1 is LGHNA and CDR2 is YSLEER in the germline V gene. Germline trimming cut 0 bases from V and 9 bases from J; bases unmatched to any gene: 7. DNA of the CDR3: TGCGCCAGCAGCCAAGAGGCACAAGGGGGCAGCTACACCTTC. Encoded protein: CASSQEAQGGSYTF.

The table lists this clone with a count of one. The J gene is TRBJ2-1, the V gene TRBV5-4, with TRBD2 matching 12 bases. The length of the CDR3 is 16 residues. Germline V lookup: CDR1 SGHNT, CDR2 YYREEE (reference sequence). J lost 2 bases, V lost 5 bases, and 5 bases had no gene match. CDR3 bases: TGTGCCAGCAGACCGACTAGCGGGAGTACCTACAATGAGCAGTTCTTC. This codes for CASRPTSGSTYNEQFF.

This chain joins TRBV6-4 and TRBJ2-1, with D perhaps matching TRBD1 (6 bases). Germline V gene data show CDR1 as MRHNA and CDR2 as SNTAGT. The CDR3 is made up of 13 amino acids. The V and J ends lost 3 bases and 4 bases respectively, with 7 bases between them. The CDR3 DNA follows: TGTGCCAGCAGTGAGGGGGCGTACAATGAGCAGTTCTTC. Protein product: CASSEGAYNEQFF.

This clone was counted once. This chain joins TRBV5-5 and TRBJ1-1; D call uncertain. V was cut by 0 bases and J by 4 bases, with 7 bases left in between. Germline CDR1 reads SGHKS; CDR2 reads YYEKEE (reference sequence). The CDR3 contains 13 residues. The CDR3 loop reads CASSLAGSTEAFF. The CDR3 DNA sequence: TGTGCCAGCAGCTTGGCCGGGAGCACTGAAGCTTTCTTT.

As DNA, the CDR3 is TGTGCCAGCAGCCCCCCAGGGACAGGGTATGGCTACACCTTC. Translating it yields CASSPPGTGYGYTF. The rearrangement uses TRBV11-2 and TRBJ1-2; 9 bases line up with TRBD1. J was trimmed by 5 bases and V by 5 bases; bases with no gene match: 6. CDR3 length: 14 amino acids. The germline V gene has CDR1 SGHAT and CDR2 FQNNGV.

This clone appeared once. The genes are TRBV11-2 and TRBJ2-5; 12 positions match TRBD2. This CDR3 is 16 amino acids long. CDR1 is SGHAT, CDR2 FQNNGV, per germline. With V trimmed by 1 base and J by 5 bases, 5 bases remained unmatched. Here the CDR3 reads CASSLVTSGSTETQYF. In DNA form, the CDR3 reads TGTGCCAGCAGCTTAGTGACTAGCGGGAGTACGGAGACCCAGTACTTC.

The V gene is TRBV4-3, the J gene TRBJ2-5; 7 bases align to TRBD1. Trimming at V came to 1 base and at J to 5 bases, leaving 10 bases not matched to a gene. Germline V gene lookup returns CDR1 LGHNA and CDR2 YSLEER. This CDR3 is 16 amino acids long. The CDR3 spells CASSQGHRGVGETQYF. As DNA, the CDR3 is TGCGCCAGCAGCCAAGGCCACAGGGGAGTAGGGGAGACCCAGTACTTC.